This TCR beta chain was sequenced in a study of T-cell memory formation after mild COVID-19. Regarding the study as a whole: CD4/CD8 balance held among clones contracting day 15 to 85, and later expanders leaned CD4+. Cross-reactive memory appears to have joined, as suggested by some responding clones showing up in pre-infection memory.

About this clonotype itself: Antigen: not known.

Each CDR3 protein gets one entry after TCRdb re-called the 5' RACE reads with MiXCR. Here the sample spans roughly 600,000 distinct CDR3 sequences, over 15% being singletons. The CDR3 is 15 residues long. The V gene's germline CDR1 is SEHNR and CDR2 FQNEAQ (reference sequence). The ends lost 2 bases at V and 1 base at J; junction bases unmatched: 4. The clonotype comes from an adult woman who had mild COVID-19 (a few samples of this study predate the infection). Cell type and time point are not known. The source material was PBMCs or a T cell subset sorted from them (not recorded which). The V gene is TRBV7-9, the J gene TRBJ2-5, with 7 bases lining up with TRBD1. The CDR3 region is CASSLRQGAQETQYF. CDR3 DNA: TGTGCCAGCAGCTTAAGACAGGGCGCCCAAGAGACCCAGTACTTC.